Below are 28 T cell receptor beta chains sequenced from a single sample in a study of T-cell memory formation after mild COVID-19. TCRdb processed the 5' RACE reads anew with MiXCR; each CDR3 protein has one entry. Here the sample spans about 170,000 distinct CDR3 sequences, 10% to 15% being singletons. Sequencing was performed on PBMCs or a T cell subset sorted from them (not recorded which). The receptors were sampled from a man between 18 and 29 years old who had mild COVID-19 (a few samples of this study predate the infection). Cell type and time point are not known.

J is TRBJ1-1 and V is TRBV7-6; unclear D gene. There are 13 residues in the CDR3. The germline V and J ends were trimmed by 4 bases and 5 bases, with 11 bases remaining between them. The germline CDR1 and CDR2 sequences are SGHVS and FNYEAQ. DNA of the CDR3: TGTGCCAGCAGCTCACAAGAAGGGACTGAAGCTTTCTTT. Translating gives CASSSQEGTEAFF.

This sequence joins TRBV2 and TRBJ1-6; D remains unclear. V was cut by 7 bases and J by 7 bases, with 5 bases left in between. Germline lookup yields CDR1 SNHLY and CDR2 FYNNEI. CDR3 length equals 11 residues. The CDR3, as DNA: TGTGCCAGCATAGGGAATTCACCCCTCCACTTT. It specifies CASIGNSPLHF.

V and J are TRBV4-1 and TRBJ2-3; tentatively, D is TRBD2 (5 bases). The ends were cut back, 1 base at V and 3 bases at J, with 8 bases in the middle. The germline V gene has CDR1 MGHRA and CDR2 YSYEKL. The length of the CDR3 is 14 residues. CDR3 nucleotide sequence: TGCGCCAGCAGCCAAGGCAGGAGGACAGATACGCAGTATTTT. Translated, it gives CASSQGRRTDTQYF.

This clonotype was detected ten times or more. This chain links TRBV6-5 with TRBJ2-5; D perhaps matches TRBD1 (5 bases). The CDR3 has 15 amino acids. The germline gives CDR1 MNHEY, CDR2 SVGAGI. V lost 0 bases to trimming and J lost 5 bases, with 13 bases between them. This CDR3 reads CASSYSGRVGETQYF. The CDR3 DNA sequence: TGTGCCAGCAGTTACTCGGGCAGGGTAGGGGAGACCCAGTACTTC.

This clonotype has a single count. The chain employs TRBV10-3 and TRBJ2-7; D might be TRBD1 (5 bases). V lost 10 bases, J lost 3 bases, and 16 bases lay in between. This CDR3 region has 13 residues. Germline loops: CDR1 ENHRY, CDR2 SYGVKD. CDR3: CATRYSDSYEQYV. The CDR3 DNA reads as TGTGCCACGAGGTATTCAGACAGCTACGAGCAGTACGTC.

The chain joins TRBV20-1 to TRBJ2-5; D might be TRBD2 (5 bases). There are 15 residues in the CDR3. The germline V gene has CDR1 DFQATT and CDR2 SNEGSKA (reference sequence). The ends were cut back, 0 bases at V and 4 bases at J, with 15 bases in the middle. CDR3 loop: CSARDASGGGETQYF. The DNA of the CDR3 is TGCAGTGCTAGAGATGCCAGCGGAGGAGGAGAGACCCAGTACTTC.

This clonotype was counted a few times. The chain employs TRBV28 and TRBJ2-7; tentatively, D is TRBD2 (6 bases). The CDR3 sequence is 14 residues long. Germline CDR1 is MDHEN and CDR2 is SYDVKM. Trimming took 4 bases from V and 1 from J, leaving 11 bases between them. CDR3 sequence reads: CASSYPGGSYEQYV. The CDR3 region has the DNA TGTGCCAGCAGTTACCCCGGGGGATCCTACGAGCAGTACGTC.

The chain links TRBV6-2 or TRBV6-3 to TRBJ1-5; 7 nucleotides agree with TRBD1. The CDR3 contains 13 residues. CDR1 and CDR2 (germline): MNHEY, SVGEGT. The trim removed 10 bases at V and 3 bases at J, leaving 6 bases unmatched. The CDR3 coding sequence is TGTGCCACCCGGGACAGATCCAATCAGCCCCAGCATTTT. Translated: CATRDRSNQPQHF.

This clonotype was seen a handful of times. The chain links TRBV20-1 to TRBJ2-5; possible D gene TRBD2, 5 bases. CDR1 is DFQATT and CDR2 is SNEGSKA in the germline V gene (reference sequence). V dropped 6 bases and J dropped 5 bases, with 13 bases sitting between them. CDR3 length equals 12 residues. In DNA, the CDR3 is TGCAGTGCCCACTCGTCGGGGGAGACCCAGTACTTC. The encoded protein is CSAHSSGETQYF.

This clonotype was recorded a few times. The chain joins TRBV9 to TRBJ1-6; TRBD1 is a possible D gene (5 bases). The CDR3 spans 14 residues. In germline, CDR1 is SGDLS, CDR2 YYNGEE. Trimming shortened V by 6 bases and J by 7 bases, and 14 bases separated the two germline ends. Here the CDR3 DNA reads TGTGCCAGCACCCCGGGGCTGGAAAATTCACCCCTCCACTTT. Its protein product is CASTPGLENSPLHF.

This clonotype was seen many times. This chain links TRBV20-1 with TRBJ1-2; possibly TRBD1 for D (5 bases). The germline gives CDR1 DFQATT, CDR2 SNEGSKA (reference sequence). This CDR3 spans 12 amino acids. With 6 bases removed from V and 6 bases from J, the gap between germline ends came to 14 bases. CDR3 sequence reads: CSADRGANGYTF. CDR3 nucleotides: TGCAGTGCCGATAGGGGCGCGAATGGCTACACCTTC.

This clonotype appeared a single time. CDR3 sequence reads: CASSPMGDQPQHF. The CDR3 DNA sequence: TGTGCCAGCTCACCAATGGGCGATCAGCCCCAGCATTTT. The gene calls are TRBV18 and TRBJ1-5; no firm D call. There are 13 residues in the CDR3. From germline, CDR1 is KGHSH and CDR2 LQKENI. V lost 2 bases and J 5 bases, leaving 7 bases between the germline ends.

The chain uses TRBV7-8 and TRBJ1-2; tentative D call: TRBD1 (5 bases). Deletions cut 2 bases from V and 5 bases from J, with 15 bases between. Germline CDR1 SGHVS, CDR2 FQNEAQ. The CDR3 spans 15 residues. CDR3 DNA: TGTGCCAGCAGCTTACGCGAGGGGACCGGGTATGGCTACACCTTC. Encoded protein: CASSLREGTGYGYTF.

This clonotype came up a few times. The J gene is TRBJ2-3, the V gene TRBV4-3, with 14 bases aligning to TRBD2. CDR1 and CDR2 (germline): LGHNA, YSLEER. V was clipped by 1 base and J by 2 bases; unmatched bases: 2. The CDR3 has 17 amino acids. This CDR3 is CASSQGGLAGVTDTQYF. Here the CDR3 DNA reads TGCGCCAGCAGCCAAGGGGGACTAGCGGGGGTCACAGATACGCAGTATTTT.

This clonotype was seen a handful of times. The chain's CDR3 is CASSLSWGGGQPQHF. The CDR3 coding sequence is TGTGCCAGCAGCTTATCTTGGGGGGGCGGTCAGCCCCAGCATTTT. The rearrangement links TRBV7-2 to TRBJ1-5; TRBD1 is a possible D gene (6 bases). Trimming stripped 2 bases from V and 6 bases from J, with 14 bases between. Germline values: CDR1 SGHTA, CDR2 FQGNSA. The CDR3 covers 15 residues.

This chain connects TRBV7-2 to TRBJ1-1; TRBD1 agrees at 8 bases. In germline, CDR1 is SGHTA, CDR2 FQGNSA. Trimming took 4 bases from V and 6 from J; bases not matched to a gene: 16. This CDR3 region has 17 residues. The DNA of the CDR3 is TGTGCCAGCAGCTCCGGAGGGGCAGGGGGCCTTAGGGCTGAAGCTTTCTTT. It encodes CASSSGGAGGLRAEAFF.

This clonotype was observed a handful of times. V is TRBV27 and J is TRBJ1-1; 10 positions agree with TRBD1. The CDR3 spans 14 residues. Germline loops: CDR1 MNHEY, CDR2 SMNVEV (reference sequence). V was clipped by 5 bases and J by 4 bases; unmatched bases: 4. CDR3 nucleotides: TGTGCCAGCAGTGAATGGACAGGGGGCACTGAAGCTTTCTTT. This sequence encodes CASSEWTGGTEAFF.

The chain employs TRBV20-1 and TRBJ2-1, with 12 bases lining up with TRBD2. This CDR3 is built from 14 residues. Germline V gene sequence: CDR1 DFQATT, CDR2 SNEGSKA (reference sequence). V trimming: 5 bases; J trimming: 5 bases; junction bases outside the gene matches: 4. The CDR3 coding sequence is TGCAGTGCTGGACTAGCGGGGCGAAACAATGAGCAGTTCTTC. Translated: CSAGLAGRNNEQFF.

This clonotype was seen a few times. J is TRBJ1-1 and V is TRBV5-1, with TRBD1 identical over 7 bases. With 4 bases clipped from V and 3 bases from J, the junction kept 6 bases outside the gene matches. The CDR3 runs to 14 residues. From germline, CDR1 is SGHRS and CDR2 YFSETQ. DNA for the CDR3: TGCGCCAGCAGCGCCCTTCAGGGGGACACTGAAGCTTTCTTT. Translating gives CASSALQGDTEAFF.

This chain uses TRBV5-1 with TRBJ1-1, with D perhaps TRBD1 (5 bases). Germline V lookup: CDR1 SGHRS, CDR2 YFSETQ. With 4 bases removed from V and 2 bases from J, the gap between germline ends came to 12 bases. The CDR3 loop spans 14 amino acids. The CDR3 region has the DNA TGCGCCAGCAGCCTGGGACCTACAAACACTGAAGCTTTCTTT. Translation: CASSLGPTNTEAFF. Filled out from reference TRBV5-1 and TRBJ1-1, the complete variable domain reads KAGVTQTPRYLIKTRGQQVTLSCSPISGHRSVSWYQQTPGQGLQFLFEYFSETQRNKGNFPGRFSGRQFSNSRSEMNVSTLELGDSALYLCASSLGPTNTEAFFGQGTRLTVV.

V and J are TRBV27 and TRBJ2-1; 8 bases map to TRBD2. Germline V lookup: CDR1 MNHEY, CDR2 SMNVEV (reference sequence). The CDR3 totals 14 residues. V gave up 5 bases and J gave up 10 bases; unmatched junction bases: 10. The CDR3 region has the DNA TGTGCCAGCAGTGCGGGGGGAGGCCGTGGGGAGCAGTTCTTC. Translating gives CASSAGGGRGEQFF.

The chain recombines TRBV25-1 with TRBJ2-1; 8 bases fit TRBD2. V was clipped by 8 bases and J by 4 bases; unmatched bases: 7. Germline-derived CDR1 and CDR2 are MGHDK and SYGVNS. The length of the CDR3 is 14 residues. In DNA form, the CDR3 reads TGTGCCAGCGCCGGGGGGGGCCCGTACAATGAGCAGTTCTTC. This sequence encodes CASAGGGPYNEQFF.

The rearrangement links TRBV18 to TRBJ1-5, with D unclear. The CDR3 runs 14 residues. Trimming shortened V by 4 bases and J by 0 bases, and 7 bases separated the two germline ends. Germline V gene sequence: CDR1 KGHSH, CDR2 LQKENI. Here the CDR3 DNA reads TGTGCCAGCTCACTTACAGATAGCAATCAGCCCCAGCATTTT. It is translated as CASSLTDSNQPQHF.

J is TRBJ2-7 and V is TRBV9, with TRBD1 as a possible D gene (5 bases). CDR3 length: 15 amino acids. Germline CDR1 SGDLS, CDR2 YYNGEE. V lost 2 bases and J 2 bases, leaving 14 bases between the germline ends. CDR3 loop: CASSVTDSVTYEQYF. In DNA, the CDR3 is TGTGCCAGCAGCGTGACAGATTCGGTAACCTACGAGCAGTACTTC.

The table lists this clonotype with many counts. The chain uses TRBV27 and TRBJ2-7; the D is unclear. There are 14 residues in the CDR3. CDR1 and CDR2 (germline): MNHEY, SMNVEV (reference sequence). V was trimmed by 5 bases and J by 2 bases, leaving 13 bases between them. The CDR3 here is CASSRHGPAYEQYF. DNA of the CDR3: TGTGCCAGCAGTCGCCACGGACCAGCCTACGAGCAGTACTTC.

This clonotype has at least ten counts. The rearrangement joins TRBV24-1 to TRBJ2-3; the match to TRBD1 covers 7 bases. CDR1 is KGHDR and CDR2 is SFDVKD in the germline V gene. J gave up 4 bases and V 5 bases, and 11 bases lay outside the gene matches. This CDR3 is 16 amino acids long. CDR3 amino acids: CATSVTGTDNSDTQYF. Here the CDR3 DNA reads TGTGCCACCAGTGTTACAGGGACAGATAATTCAGATACGCAGTATTTT.

This clonotype came up a few times. The chain links TRBV21-1 to TRBJ2-3; TRBD1, as called in the table, went unchecked against the DNA. TRBV21-1 is described as a pseudogene. The CDR3 sequence is 16 residues long. The CDR3 sequence is CASSKEGGWLTDTQYF. The DNA for the CDR3 is TGTGCCAGCAGCAAAGAGGGGGGGTGGCTCACAGATACGCAGTATTTT.

J is TRBJ2-3 and V is TRBV20-1; the match to TRBD2 covers 7 bases. Trimming took 4 bases from V and 2 from J; bases not matched to a gene: 9. This CDR3 is 15 amino acids long. CDR1 is DFQATT and CDR2 is SNEGSKA in the germline V gene (reference sequence). DNA for the CDR3: TGCAGTGCTAACGGGGGAGCGGGAACCACAGATACGCAGTATTTT. It specifies CSANGGAGTTDTQYF.